This T cell receptor (beta chain) emerged from a study of identical twins. Looked up from germline, CDR1 is SGHTA and CDR2 is FQGNSA. This CDR3 contains 15 residues. Between the trimmed V and J ends, which lost 7 bases and 3 bases, there was a span of 18 bases. From the 5' RACE reads, TCRdb called clonotypes with MiXCR, one entry per CDR3 protein. Among roughly 250,000 distinct CDR3 sequences, about 14% were seen once, and the ten largest hold 7% to 9.5%. Notes on this clonotype: Antigen unknown.

Study-wide findings and caveats: Models underestimated out-of-frame TCR alpha sharing in monozygotic twins.

Material: memory (CD45RO+) T cells sorted from blood. The TCR originated in a woman between 18 and 29 years old in good health. V usage is TRBV7-2 and J usage is TRBJ2-5; perhaps TRBD2 as D (7 bases). CDR3 region: CASTRGGAGEETQYF. In nucleotides, the CDR3 is TGTGCCAGCACCCGTGGGGGCGCGGGAGAAGAGACCCAGTACTTC.